Listed below are T cell receptor beta chains from one sample, sequenced in a study of human T cells and chemical hapten exposure. TCRdb reprocessed the RACE reads via MiXCR and lists one record per CDR3 protein. The data show about 120,000 distinct CDR3 sequences, roughly 12% seen once. The sequenced sample was whole blood, obtained in connection with sensitization to the hapten diphenylcyclopropenone (DPC). The receptor source for this set is a woman aged 45-65 years with alopecia areata. Some clones in this sample may be carry-over from other donors' samples. Both conserved end residues are part of each CDR3. Fields, in order: J gene, D gene, clone size, V gene, CDR3 DNA, CDR3 protein. A D gene is named only where the DNA matches it firmly. Some rows have no size entry. The others give once, few or many, or a class for an expanded clone.

TRBJ2-7 | NA | many | TRBV7-2 | TGTGCCAGCAGCCCTGGCGCTGGCCCCAGGGGCGAGCAGTACTTC | CASSPGAGPRGEQYF
TRBJ1-5 | NA | NA | TRBV28 | TGTGGGCACAGTGAGAGCAATCAGCCCCAGCATTTT | CGHSESNQPQHF
TRBJ2-3 | NA | few | TRBV7-9 | TGTGCCAGCAGCTTCCCGCTCCTGGGCAGCACAGATACGCAGTATTTT | CASSFPLLGSTDTQYF
TRBJ1-4 | NA | few | TRBV12-3/TRBV12-4 | TGTGCCAGCAGTCATACAGGGTGGGGCAAGGGATATCGAGAAAAACTGTTTTTT | CASSHTGWGKGYREKLFF
TRBJ1-2 | TRBD1 | many | TRBV20-1 | TGCAGTGCTGGGACAGGGGGTGACTATGGCTACACCTTC | CSAGTGGDYGYTF
TRBJ2-7 | NA | few | TRBV7-2 | TGTGCCAGCAGCTTAGATCGCCGGTACGAGCAGTACTTC | CASSLDRRYEQYF
TRBJ1-5 | NA | many | TRBV6-6 | TGTGCCAGCAGTTCCTTGGGGGCTAGCAATCAGCCCCAGCATTTT | CASSSLGASNQPQHF
TRBJ1-2 | NA | NA | TRBV29-1 | TGCAGCGGAGGGACTTCTAACTATGGCTACACCTTC | CSGGTSNYGYTF
TRBJ2-7 | TRBD1 | many | TRBV12-3/TRBV12-4 | TGTGCCAGCAGTTTAGTAGGGGGCTCGGGTGAGCAGTACTTC | CASSLVGGSGEQYF
TRBJ2-2 | NA | many | TRBV11-3 | TGTGCCAGCAGCTTGCAGCGGAACCGCGGGGAGCTGTTTTTT | CASSLQRNRGELFF
TRBJ1-4 | NA | NA | TRBV29-1 | TGCAGCGCGGAGGGGAACAGAGGATCTAATGAAAAACTGTTTTTT | CSAEGNRGSNEKLFF
TRBJ2-5 | NA | NA | TRBV5-1 | TGCGCCAGCAGCCCGACGGGGCTGTACCAAGAGACCCAGTACTTC | CASSPTGLYQETQYF
TRBJ2-5 | TRBD2 | NA | TRBV5-5 | TGTGCCAGCAGCTTAGGACTAGCGGGAGGTGGGGGCCAAGAGACCCAGTACTTC | CASSLGLAGGGGQETQYF
TRBJ2-5 | TRBD2 | few | TRBV4-3 | TGCGCCAGCAGCCAAGGCGACAGACTAGCCGGTGAGACCCAGTACTTC | CASSQGDRLAGETQYF